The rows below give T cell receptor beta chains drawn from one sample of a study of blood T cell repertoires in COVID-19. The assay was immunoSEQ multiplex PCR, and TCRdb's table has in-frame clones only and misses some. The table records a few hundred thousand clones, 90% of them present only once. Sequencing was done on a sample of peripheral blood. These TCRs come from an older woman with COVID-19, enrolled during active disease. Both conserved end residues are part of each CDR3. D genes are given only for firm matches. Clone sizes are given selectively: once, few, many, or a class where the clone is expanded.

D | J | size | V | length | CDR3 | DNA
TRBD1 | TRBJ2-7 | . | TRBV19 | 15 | CASSVPGQGDYEQYF | TGTGCCAGTAGCGTACCGGGACAGGGCGACTACGAGCAGTACTTC
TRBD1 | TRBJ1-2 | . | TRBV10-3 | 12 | CAISTGGVGYTF | TGTGCCATTTCGACAGGGGGGGTTGGCTACACCTTC
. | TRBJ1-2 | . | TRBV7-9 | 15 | CASSEHLQSNYGYTF | TGTGCCAGCAGCGAGCACCTACAGAGTAACTATGGCTACACCTTC
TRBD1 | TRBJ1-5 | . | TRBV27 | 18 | CASSFGPPGQGGNQPQHF | TGTGCCAGCAGTTTTGGTCCCCCGGGACAGGGAGGGAATCAGCCCCAGCATTTT
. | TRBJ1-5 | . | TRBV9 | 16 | CASSVGGGADNQPQHF | TGTGCCAGCAGCGTAGGAGGTGGGGCGGACAATCAGCCCCAGCATTTT
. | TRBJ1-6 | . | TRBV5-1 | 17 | CASSLAGTGRGDSPLHF | TGCGCCAGCAGCTTGGCCGGGACGGGGAGGGGTGATTCACCCCTCCACTTT
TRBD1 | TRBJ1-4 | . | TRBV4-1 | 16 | CASSLRAQGANEKLFF | TGCGCCAGCAGCCTCCGGGCCCAGGGGGCAAATGAAAAACTGTTTTTT
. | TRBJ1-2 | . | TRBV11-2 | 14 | CASSLDRAGYGYTF | TGTGCCAGCAGCTTAGACAGAGCGGGCTATGGCTACACCTTC
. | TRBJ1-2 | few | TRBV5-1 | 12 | CASSTDSHGYTF | TGCGCCAGCAGCACGGACAGCCATGGCTACACCTTC
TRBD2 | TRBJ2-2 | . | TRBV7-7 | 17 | CASSPSASPGGTGELFF | TGTGCTAGCAGCCCTAGCGCGTCTCCCGGGGGGACCGGGGAGCTGTTTTTT
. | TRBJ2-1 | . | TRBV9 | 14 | CASSVDSWGDEQFF | TGTGCCAGCAGCGTAGACTCTTGGGGAGATGAGCAGTTCTTC
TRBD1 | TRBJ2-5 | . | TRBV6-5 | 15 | CASSYGGQGQETQYF | TGTGCCAGCAGTTACGGGGGACAGGGCCAAGAGACCCAGTACTTC
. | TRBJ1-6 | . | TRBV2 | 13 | CASAGQGGSPLHF | TGTGCCAGCGCGGGGCAGGGCGGATCACCCCTCCACTTT
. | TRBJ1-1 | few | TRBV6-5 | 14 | CASSYGQLNTEAFF | TGTGCCAGCAGTTACGGGCAGCTCAACACTGAAGCTTTCTTT
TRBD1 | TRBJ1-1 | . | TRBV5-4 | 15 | CASSLVEGQGAPAFF | TGTGCCAGCAGCTTGGTTGAGGGACAGGGGGCGCCGGCTTTCTTT
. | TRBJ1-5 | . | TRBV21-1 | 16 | CASSGGGGHSNQPQHF | TGTGCCAGCAGCGGCGGGGGGGGTCATAGCAATCAGCCCCAGCATTTT
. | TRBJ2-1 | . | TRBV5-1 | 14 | CASSFQAIGDEQFF | TGCGCCAGCAGCTTCCAGGCTATAGGGGATGAGCAGTTCTTC
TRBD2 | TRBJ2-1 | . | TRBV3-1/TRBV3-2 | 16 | CASSPSGAGGINEQFF | TGTGCCAGCAGCCCAAGTGGGGCGGGGGGTATCAATGAGCAGTTCTTC
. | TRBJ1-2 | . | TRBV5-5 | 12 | CASSLYNYGYTF | TGTGCCAGCAGCTTGTATAACTATGGCTACACCTTC
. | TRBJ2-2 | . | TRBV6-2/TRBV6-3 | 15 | CASSYNRADTGELFF | TGTGCCAGCAGTTACAACAGGGCGGACACCGGGGAGCTGTTTTTT
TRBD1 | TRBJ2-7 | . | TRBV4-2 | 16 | CASSQVGTGGGYEQYF | TGTGCCAGCAGCCAAGTCGGGACAGGGGGCGGATACGAGCAGTACTTC
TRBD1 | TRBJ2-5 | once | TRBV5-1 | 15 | CASSLAPGQQETQYF | TGCGCCAGCAGCTTGGCCCCGGGACAGCAAGAGACCCAGTACTTC
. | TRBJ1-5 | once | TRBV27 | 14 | CASSLGTLNQPQHF | TGTGCCAGCAGTTTAGGGACATTAAATCAGCCCCAGCATTTT
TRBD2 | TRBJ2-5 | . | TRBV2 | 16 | CASSGVNSGGRETQYF | TGTGCCAGCAGTGGAGTCAATAGCGGGGGCCGGGAGACCCAGTACTTC
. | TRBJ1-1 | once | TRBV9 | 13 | CASSVGGGSKAFF | TGTGCCAGCAGCGTAGGAGGGGGAAGCAAAGCTTTCTTT
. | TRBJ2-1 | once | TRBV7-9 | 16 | CASGQWRGETSNEQFF | TGTGCCAGCGGTCAGTGGCGCGGGGAGACATCCAATGAGCAGTTCTTC
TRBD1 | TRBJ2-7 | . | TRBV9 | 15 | CASSPSGTGSIEQYF | TGTGCCAGCAGCCCCTCCGGGACAGGGTCCATCGAGCAGTACTTC
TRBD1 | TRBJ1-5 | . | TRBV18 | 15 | CASSPTGDRDQPQHF | TGTGCCAGCTCACCCACCGGTGACAGGGACCAGCCCCAGCATTTT
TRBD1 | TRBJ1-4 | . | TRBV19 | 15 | CASANPGQGSEKLFF | TGTGCCAGTGCGAACCCCGGACAGGGGTCGGAAAAACTGTTTTTT
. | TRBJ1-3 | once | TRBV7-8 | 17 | CASSPSYGGLGGNTIYF | TGTGCCAGCAGCCCGTCCTACGGGGGGCTTGGTGGAAACACCATATATTTT
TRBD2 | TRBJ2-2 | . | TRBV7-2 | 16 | CASSLASGGNVGELFF | TGTGCCAGCAGCTTAGCAAGCGGGGGGAACGTCGGGGAGCTGTTTTTT
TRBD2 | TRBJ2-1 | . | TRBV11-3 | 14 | CASSQGTSGGEQFF | TGTGCCAGCAGCCAAGGGACTAGCGGGGGAGAGCAGTTCTTC
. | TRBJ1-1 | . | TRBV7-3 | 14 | CASSLRGVSTEAFF | TGTGCCAGCAGCTTAAGGGGGGTGAGCACTGAAGCTTTCTTT
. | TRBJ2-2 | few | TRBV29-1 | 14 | CSVTGTLNTGELFF | TGCAGCGTTACCGGGACATTGAACACCGGGGAGCTGTTTTTT
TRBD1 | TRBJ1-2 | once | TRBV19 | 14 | CASREDRVGYGYTF | TGTGCCAGTAGAGAGGACAGGGTAGGCTATGGCTACACCTTC
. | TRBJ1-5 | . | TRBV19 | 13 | CASRGVGNQPQHF | TGTGCCAGTAGAGGAGTTGGCAATCAGCCCCAGCATTTT
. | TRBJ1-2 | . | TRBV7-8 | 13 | CASSLDGDYGYTF | TGTGCCAGCAGCCTTGACGGGGACTATGGCTACACCTTC
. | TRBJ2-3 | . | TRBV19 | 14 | CASSMGARGDTQYF | TGTGCCAGTAGTATGGGGGCGCGCGGAGATACGCAGTATTTT
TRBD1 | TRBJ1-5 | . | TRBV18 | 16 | CASSPLGTGGGQPQHF | TGTGCCAGCTCACCCCTGGGTACAGGGGGCGGTCAGCCCCAGCATTTT
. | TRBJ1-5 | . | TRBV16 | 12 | CASSQRTLPQHF | TGTGCCAGCAGCCAACGCACTTTGCCCCAGCATTTT
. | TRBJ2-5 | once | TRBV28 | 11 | CASSSGETQYF | TGTGCCAGCAGCTCGGGAGAGACCCAGTACTTC
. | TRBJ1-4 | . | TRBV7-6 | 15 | CASSLAGATNEKLFF | TGTGCCAGCAGCCTTGCCGGTGCAACTAATGAAAAACTGTTTTTT
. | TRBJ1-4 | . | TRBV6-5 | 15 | CASRLSQGLNEKLFF | TGTGCCAGCAGATTATCTCAGGGGCTAAATGAAAAACTGTTTTTT